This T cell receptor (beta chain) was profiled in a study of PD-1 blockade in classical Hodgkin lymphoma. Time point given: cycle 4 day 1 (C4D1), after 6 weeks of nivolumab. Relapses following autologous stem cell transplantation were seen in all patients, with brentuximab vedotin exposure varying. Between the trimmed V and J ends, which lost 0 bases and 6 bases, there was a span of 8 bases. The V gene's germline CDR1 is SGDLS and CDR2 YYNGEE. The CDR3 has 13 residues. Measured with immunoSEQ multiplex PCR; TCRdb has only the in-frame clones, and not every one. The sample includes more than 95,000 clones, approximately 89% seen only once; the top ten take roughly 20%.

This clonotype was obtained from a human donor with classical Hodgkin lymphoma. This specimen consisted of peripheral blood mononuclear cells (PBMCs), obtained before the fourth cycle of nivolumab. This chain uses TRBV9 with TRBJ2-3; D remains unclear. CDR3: CASSVGVLDTQYF. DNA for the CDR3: TGTGCCAGCAGCGTAGGGGTTTTGGATACGCAGTATTTT.